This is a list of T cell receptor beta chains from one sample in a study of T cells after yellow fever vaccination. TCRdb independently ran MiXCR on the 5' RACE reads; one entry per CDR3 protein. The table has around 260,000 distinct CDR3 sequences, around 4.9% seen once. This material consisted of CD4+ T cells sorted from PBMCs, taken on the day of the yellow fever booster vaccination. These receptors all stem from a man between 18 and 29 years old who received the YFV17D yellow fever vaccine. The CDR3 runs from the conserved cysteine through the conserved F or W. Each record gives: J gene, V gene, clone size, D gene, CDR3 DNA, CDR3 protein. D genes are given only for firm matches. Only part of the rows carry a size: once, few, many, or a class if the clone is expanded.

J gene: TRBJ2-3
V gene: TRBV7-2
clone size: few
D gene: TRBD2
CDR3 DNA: TGTGCCAGCAGCTTCGTAGCGGGTGTTACGCAGTATTTT
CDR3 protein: CASSFVAGVTQYF

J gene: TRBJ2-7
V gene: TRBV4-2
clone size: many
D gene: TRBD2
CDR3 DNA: TGTGCCAGCAGCCAAGGTTACCCGGGGGGGCTCGACGAGCAGTACTTC
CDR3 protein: CASSQGYPGGLDEQYF

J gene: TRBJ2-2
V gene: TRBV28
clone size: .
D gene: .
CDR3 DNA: TGTGCCAGCAGAACAGGACAGAATACCGGGGAGCTGTTTTTT
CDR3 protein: CASRTGQNTGELFF

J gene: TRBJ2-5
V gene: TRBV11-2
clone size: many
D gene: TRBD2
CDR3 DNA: TGTGCCAGCAGCTTGGGACCGCGGGGGGCCCAAGAGACCCAGTACTTC
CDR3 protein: CASSLGPRGAQETQYF

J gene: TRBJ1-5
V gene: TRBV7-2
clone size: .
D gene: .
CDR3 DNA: TGTGCCAGCAGTTTTAATTGGGGTGAGGATCAGCCCCAGCATTTT
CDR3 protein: CASSFNWGEDQPQHF

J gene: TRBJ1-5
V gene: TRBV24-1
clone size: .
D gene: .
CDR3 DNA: TGTGCCACCGGACCACAATATAGCAATCAGCCCCAGCATTTT
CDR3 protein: CATGPQYSNQPQHF

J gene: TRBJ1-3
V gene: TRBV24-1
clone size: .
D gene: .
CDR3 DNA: TGTGCCACCAGTGATTGTGCCGGACCGAGCCTCGCTGGAAACACCATATATTTT
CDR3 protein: CATSDCAGPSLAGNTIYF

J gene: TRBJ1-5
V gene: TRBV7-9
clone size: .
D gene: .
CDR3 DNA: TGTGCCAGCAGCTTAGAAGGGGTCGGCAATCAGCCCCCGCATTTT
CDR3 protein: CASSLEGVGNQPPHF

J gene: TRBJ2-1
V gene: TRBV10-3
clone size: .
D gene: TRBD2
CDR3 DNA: TGTGCCATCAGTGAAGGGACTAGCGGGGGGGAAAATGAGCAGTTCTTC
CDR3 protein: CAISEGTSGGENEQFF

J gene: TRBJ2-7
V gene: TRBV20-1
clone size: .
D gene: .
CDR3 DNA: TGCAGTGCTAGAGATCGGCGGGGACGACGAGAGCAGTACTTC
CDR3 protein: CSARDRRGRREQYF

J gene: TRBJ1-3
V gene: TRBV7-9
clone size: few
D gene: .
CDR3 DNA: TGTGCCAGCAGCTTAGCGTGGCAGGGAGTCTCTGGAAACACCATATATTTT
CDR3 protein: CASSLAWQGVSGNTIYF

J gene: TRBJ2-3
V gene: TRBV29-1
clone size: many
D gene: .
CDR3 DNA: TGCAGCGTTGAAGATGGCCTATTCCCGGATACGCAGTATTTT
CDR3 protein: CSVEDGLFPDTQYF

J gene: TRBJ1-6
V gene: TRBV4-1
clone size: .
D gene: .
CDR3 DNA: TGCGCCAGCAGCCAGGTCAGGGGTGTGAGCAATTCACCCCTCCACTTT
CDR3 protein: CASSQVRGVSNSPLHF

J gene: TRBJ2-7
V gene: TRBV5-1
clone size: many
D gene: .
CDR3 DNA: TGCGCCAGCAGCCCCCCACCCAGCAGGTTCTACGAGCAGTACTTC
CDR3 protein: CASSPPPSRFYEQYF

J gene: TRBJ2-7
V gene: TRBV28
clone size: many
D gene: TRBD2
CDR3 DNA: TGTGCCAGCAGTTTAGGCCTAGCGGGCTCAGAGGCCGAGCAGTACTTC
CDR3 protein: CASSLGLAGSEAEQYF

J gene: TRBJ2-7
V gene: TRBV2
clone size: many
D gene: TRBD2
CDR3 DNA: TGTGCCAGCACCGACCCCCTAGCGGGGGAGGTGCAGTACTTC
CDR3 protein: CASTDPLAGEVQYF

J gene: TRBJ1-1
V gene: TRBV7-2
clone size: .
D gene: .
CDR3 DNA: TGTGCCAGCCGGGCTCCTGAGAACACTGAAGCTTTCTTT
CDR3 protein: CASRAPENTEAFF

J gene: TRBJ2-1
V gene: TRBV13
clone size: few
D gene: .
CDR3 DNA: TGTGCCAGCAGCTTTCGGTTCGCCCGATTGGGTTTCTTC
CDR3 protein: CASSFRFARLGFF

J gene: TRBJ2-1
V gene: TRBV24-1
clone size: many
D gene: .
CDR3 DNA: TGTGCCACCAGTGGCGTTAGCGCCAATATAAATGAGCAGTTCTTC
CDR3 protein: CATSGVSANINEQFF

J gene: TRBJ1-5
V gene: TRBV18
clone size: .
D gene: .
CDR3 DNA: TGTGCCAGCTCACCGTCCCCCGCCAATCAGCCCCAGCATTTT
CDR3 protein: CASSPSPANQPQHF

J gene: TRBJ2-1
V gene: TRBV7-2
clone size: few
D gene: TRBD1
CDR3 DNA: TGTGCCAGCAGCTTAGGGGGACAGGGGACCAATGAGCAGTTCTTC
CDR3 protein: CASSLGGQGTNEQFF

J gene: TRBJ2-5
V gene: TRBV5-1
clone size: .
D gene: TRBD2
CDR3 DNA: TGCGCCAGCACAAGCGGGACGAGGGGAGAGACCCAGTACTTC
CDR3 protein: CASTSGTRGETQYF

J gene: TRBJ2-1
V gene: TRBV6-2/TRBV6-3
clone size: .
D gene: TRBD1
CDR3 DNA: TGTGCCAGCAGACGACCGGGACAGGGGGTGAATGAGCAGTTCTTC
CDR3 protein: CASRRPGQGVNEQFF

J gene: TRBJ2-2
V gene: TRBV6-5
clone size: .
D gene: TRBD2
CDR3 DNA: TGTGCCAGCAGAGTAGCGGGGGCGAACACCGGGGAGCTGTTTTTT
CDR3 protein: CASRVAGANTGELFF

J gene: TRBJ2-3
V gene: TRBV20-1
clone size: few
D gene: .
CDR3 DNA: TGCAGTGCTAAGGTTTTTGAAGAAGCAGATACGCAGTATTTT
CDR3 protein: CSAKVFEEADTQYF

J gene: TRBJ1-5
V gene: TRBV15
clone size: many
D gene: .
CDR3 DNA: TGTGCCACCAGCAGAGAGGGGGGCAGGGGAAATCAGCCCCAGCATTTT
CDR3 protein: CATSREGGRGNQPQHF

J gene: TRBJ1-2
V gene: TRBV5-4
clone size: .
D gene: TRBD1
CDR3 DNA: TGTGCCAGCAGCTCCGAGACAGGGGCGCGGGGCTACACCTTC
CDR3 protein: CASSSETGARGYTF

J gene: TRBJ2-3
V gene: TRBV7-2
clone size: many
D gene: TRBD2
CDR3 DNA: TGTGCCAGCAGCTTAGGATTAGCGGGGACAGATACGCAGTATTTT
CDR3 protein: CASSLGLAGTDTQYF

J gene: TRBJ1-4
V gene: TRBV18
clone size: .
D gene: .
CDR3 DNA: TGTGCCAGCTCACCAACGGGGCAGGGGAATGAAAAACTGTTTTTT
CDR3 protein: CASSPTGQGNEKLFF

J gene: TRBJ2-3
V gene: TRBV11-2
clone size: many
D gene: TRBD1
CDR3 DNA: TGTGCCAGCAGCTCCAACAGGGGGTCAGATACGCAGTATTTT
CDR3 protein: CASSSNRGSDTQYF

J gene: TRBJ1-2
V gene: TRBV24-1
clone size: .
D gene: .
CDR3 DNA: TGTGCCACCAGTGCTGAAGGCTATGGCTACACCTTC
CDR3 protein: CATSAEGYGYTF

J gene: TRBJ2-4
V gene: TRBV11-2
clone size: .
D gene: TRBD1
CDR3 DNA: TGTGCCAGCAGCTACGGACAGGGAAAAAGCATTCAGTACTTC
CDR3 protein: CASSYGQGKSIQYF

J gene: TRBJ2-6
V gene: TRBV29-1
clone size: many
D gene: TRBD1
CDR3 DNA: TGCAGCGTTTCGGGACAGGGGCTAGGAGCTGGGGCCAACGTCCTGACTTTC
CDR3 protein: CSVSGQGLGAGANVLTF

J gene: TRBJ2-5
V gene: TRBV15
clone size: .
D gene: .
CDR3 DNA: TGTGCCACCAGCAGAGATTTCGCGGGAGAGACCCAGTACTTC
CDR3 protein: CATSRDFAGETQYF

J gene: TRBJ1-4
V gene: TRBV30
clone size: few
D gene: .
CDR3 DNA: TGTGCCTCGGAGACTAGAACGCGTGAAAAACTGTTTTTT
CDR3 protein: CASETRTREKLFF

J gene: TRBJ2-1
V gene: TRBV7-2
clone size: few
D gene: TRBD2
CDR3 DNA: TGTGCCAGCAGCTTGCTAGCGGGGGCGAACAATGAGCAGTTCTTC
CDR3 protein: CASSLLAGANNEQFF

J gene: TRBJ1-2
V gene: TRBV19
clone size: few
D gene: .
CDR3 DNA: TGTGCCAGTAGTATAGCTTCTGCCGGCAGACCTCCATTCTATGGCTACACCTTC
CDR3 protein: CASSIASAGRPPFYGYTF

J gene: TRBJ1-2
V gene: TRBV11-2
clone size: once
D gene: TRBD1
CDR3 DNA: TGTGCCAGCAGCTTAGAGGGACAGGGAGGCTACACCTTC
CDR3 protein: CASSLEGQGGYTF

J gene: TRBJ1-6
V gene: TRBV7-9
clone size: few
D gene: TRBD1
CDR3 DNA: TGTGCCAGCAGCTGGGGGACAGGTGTGGCTTCACCCCTCCACTTT
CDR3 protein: CASSWGTGVASPLHF

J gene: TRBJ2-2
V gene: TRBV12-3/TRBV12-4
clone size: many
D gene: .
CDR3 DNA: TGTGCCAGCAGTTTCCAGAAAAACACCGGGGAGCTGTTTTTT
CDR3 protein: CASSFQKNTGELFF

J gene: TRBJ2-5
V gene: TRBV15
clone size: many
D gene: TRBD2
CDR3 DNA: TGTGCCACGTCAATCCAGCGGGGCTTCCAAGAGACCCAGTACTTC
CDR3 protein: CATSIQRGFQETQYF

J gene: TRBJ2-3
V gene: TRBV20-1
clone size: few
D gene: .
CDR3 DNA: TGCAGAGCCGGGCGACCAACAACTAGCACAGATACGCAGTATTTT
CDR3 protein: CRAGRPTTSTDTQYF

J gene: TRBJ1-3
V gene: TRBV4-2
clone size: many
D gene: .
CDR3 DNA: TGTGCCAGCAGCCAAGATGGGGTTTGGGCGGACTCTGGAAACACCATATATTTT
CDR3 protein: CASSQDGVWADSGNTIYF

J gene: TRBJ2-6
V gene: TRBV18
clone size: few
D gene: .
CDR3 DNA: TGTGCCAGCCAAGAGTTGCACTCTGGGGCCAACGTCCTGACTTTC
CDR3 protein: CASQELHSGANVLTF

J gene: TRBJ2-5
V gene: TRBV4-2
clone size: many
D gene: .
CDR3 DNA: TGTGCCAGCAGCCAAACGGATCGCCCGGAAGAGACCCAGTACTTC
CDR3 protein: CASSQTDRPEETQYF

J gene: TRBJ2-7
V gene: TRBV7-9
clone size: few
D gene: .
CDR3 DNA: TGTGCCAGCAGGTACGGGACTTTCAGCTCCTACGAGCAGTACTTC
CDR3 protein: CASRYGTFSSYEQYF

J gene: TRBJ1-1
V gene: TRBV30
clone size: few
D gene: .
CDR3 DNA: TGTGCCTGGCGTACAGGAGTGAACACTGAAGCTTTCTTT
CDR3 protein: CAWRTGVNTEAFF

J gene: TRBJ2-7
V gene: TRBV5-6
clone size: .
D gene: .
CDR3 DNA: TGTGCCAGCAGCTCTCGTCCGGACAGCTACGAGCAGTACTTC
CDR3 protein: CASSSRPDSYEQYF

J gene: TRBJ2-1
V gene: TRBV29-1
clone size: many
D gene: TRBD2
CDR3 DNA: TGCAGCGTCTCCCCTTGGGCTAGCGGGGGGGGAGACAATGAGCAGTTCTTC
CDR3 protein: CSVSPWASGGGDNEQFF